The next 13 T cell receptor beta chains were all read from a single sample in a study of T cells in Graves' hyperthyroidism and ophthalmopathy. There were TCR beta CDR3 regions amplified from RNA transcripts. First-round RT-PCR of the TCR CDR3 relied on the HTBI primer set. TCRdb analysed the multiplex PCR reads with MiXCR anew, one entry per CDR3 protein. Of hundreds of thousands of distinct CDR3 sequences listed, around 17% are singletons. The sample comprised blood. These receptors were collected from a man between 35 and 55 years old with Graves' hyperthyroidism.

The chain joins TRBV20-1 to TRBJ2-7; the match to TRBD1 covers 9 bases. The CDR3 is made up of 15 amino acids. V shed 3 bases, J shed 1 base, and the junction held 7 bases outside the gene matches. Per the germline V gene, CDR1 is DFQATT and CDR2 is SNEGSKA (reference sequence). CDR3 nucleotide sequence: TGCAGTGCTAGTCCCCCGGGACAGGGTTCCTACGAGCAGTACTTC. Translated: CSASPPGQGSYEQYF.

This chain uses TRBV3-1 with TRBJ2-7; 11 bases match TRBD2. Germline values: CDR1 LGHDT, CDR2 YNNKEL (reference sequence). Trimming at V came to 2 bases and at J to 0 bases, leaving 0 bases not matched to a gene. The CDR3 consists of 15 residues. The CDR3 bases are TGTGCCAGCAGCCAACTAGCGGGGGGCTCCTACGAGCAGTACTTC. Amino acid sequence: CASSQLAGGSYEQYF.

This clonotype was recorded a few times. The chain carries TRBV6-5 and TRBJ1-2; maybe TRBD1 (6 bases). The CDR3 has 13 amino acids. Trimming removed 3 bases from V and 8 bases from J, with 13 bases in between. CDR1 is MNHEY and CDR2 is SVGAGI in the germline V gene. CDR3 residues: CASSYMGAGGYTF. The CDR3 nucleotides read TGTGCCAGCAGTTATATGGGGGCTGGCGGCTACACCTTC.

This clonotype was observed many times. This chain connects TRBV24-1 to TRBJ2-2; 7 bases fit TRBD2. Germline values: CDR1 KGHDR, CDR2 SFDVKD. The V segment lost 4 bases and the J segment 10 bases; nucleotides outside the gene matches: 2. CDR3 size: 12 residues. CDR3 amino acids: CATSEAGQELFF. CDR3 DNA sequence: TGTGCCACCAGTGAAGCGGGGCAGGAGCTGTTTTTT.

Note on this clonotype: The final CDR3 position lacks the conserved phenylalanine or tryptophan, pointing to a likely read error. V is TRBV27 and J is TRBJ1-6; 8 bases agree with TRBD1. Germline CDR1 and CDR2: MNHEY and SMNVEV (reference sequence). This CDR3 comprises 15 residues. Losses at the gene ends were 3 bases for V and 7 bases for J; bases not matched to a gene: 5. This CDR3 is CASSFTTGVNSPLHS. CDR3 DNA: TGTGCCAGCAGTTTTACGACAGGGGTGAATTCACCCCTCCACTCT.

CDR3 loop: CSASRSEGEQHF. CDR3 sequence (DNA): TGCAGTGCTAGTCGTTCTGAGGGCGAACAGCATTTT. V gene TRBV20-1 combines with J gene TRBJ1-5, with D uncertain. V dropped 3 bases and J dropped 13 bases, with 16 bases sitting between them. This CDR3 contains 12 residues. Looked up from germline, CDR1 is DFQATT and CDR2 is SNEGSKA (reference sequence).

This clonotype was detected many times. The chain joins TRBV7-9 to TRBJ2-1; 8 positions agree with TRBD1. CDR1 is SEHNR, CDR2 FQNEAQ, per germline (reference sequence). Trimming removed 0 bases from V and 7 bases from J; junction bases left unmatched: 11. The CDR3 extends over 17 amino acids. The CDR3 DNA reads TGTGCCAGCAGCTTAGCGGCTTCAGGGGGCTTCTGGAATGAGCAGTTCTTC. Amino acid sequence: CASSLAASGGFWNEQFF.

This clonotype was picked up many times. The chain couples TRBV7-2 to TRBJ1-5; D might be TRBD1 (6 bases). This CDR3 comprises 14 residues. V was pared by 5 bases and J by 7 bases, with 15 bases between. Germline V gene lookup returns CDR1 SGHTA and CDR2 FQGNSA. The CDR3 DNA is TGTGCCAGCAGCACCACAGGGTCGGAGCAGCCCCAGCATTTT. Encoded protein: CASSTTGSEQPQHF.

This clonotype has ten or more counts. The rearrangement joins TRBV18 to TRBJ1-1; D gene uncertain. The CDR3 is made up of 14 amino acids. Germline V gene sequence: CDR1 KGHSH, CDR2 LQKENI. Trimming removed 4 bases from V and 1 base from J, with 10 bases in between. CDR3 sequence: CASSLQFENTEAFF. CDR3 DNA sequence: TGTGCCAGCTCACTTCAATTTGAGAACACTGAAGCTTTCTTT.

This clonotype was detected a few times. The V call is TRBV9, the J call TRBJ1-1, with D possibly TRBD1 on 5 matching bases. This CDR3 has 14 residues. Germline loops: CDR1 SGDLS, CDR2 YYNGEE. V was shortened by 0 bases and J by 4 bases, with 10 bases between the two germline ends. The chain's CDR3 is CASSVGSGSTEAFF. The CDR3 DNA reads TGTGCCAGCAGCGTAGGTTCAGGGTCCACTGAAGCTTTCTTT.

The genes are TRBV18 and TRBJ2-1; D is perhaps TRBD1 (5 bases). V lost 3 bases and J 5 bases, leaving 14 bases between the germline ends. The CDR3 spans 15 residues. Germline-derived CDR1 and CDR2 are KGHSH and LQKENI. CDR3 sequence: CASSPEDIVDNEQFF. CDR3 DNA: TGTGCCAGCTCACCCGAGGACATAGTAGACAATGAGCAGTTCTTC.

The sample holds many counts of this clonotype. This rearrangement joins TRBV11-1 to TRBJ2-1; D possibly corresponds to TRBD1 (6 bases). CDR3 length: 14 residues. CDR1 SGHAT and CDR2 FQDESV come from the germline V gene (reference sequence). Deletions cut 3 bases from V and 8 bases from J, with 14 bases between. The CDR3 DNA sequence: TGTGCCAGCAGCTTGGACCCAGGGGACGATGAGCAGTTCTTC. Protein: CASSLDPGDDEQFF.

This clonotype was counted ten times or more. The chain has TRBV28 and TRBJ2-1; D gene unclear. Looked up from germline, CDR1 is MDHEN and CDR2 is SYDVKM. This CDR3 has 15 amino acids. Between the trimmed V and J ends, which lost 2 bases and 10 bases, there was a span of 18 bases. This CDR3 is CASSLRAAGYDEQFF. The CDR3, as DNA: TGTGCCAGCAGTTTAAGGGCCGCAGGATACGACGAGCAGTTCTTC.